The present T cell receptor beta chain was sequenced within a study of shared clonotypes between healthy human individuals. Study at large: For every donor, three CD4 naive, three CD4 memory, two CD8 naive and one CD8 memory plates were used. General observations from the study: Shared clonotypes across all four donors exceeded non-shared ones in generation probability.

The V gene end was trimmed by 6 bases and the J gene end by 2 bases; junction bases not matched to a gene: 4. The CDR3 is 13 residues long. Germline CDR1 is KGHSH and CDR2 is LQKENI. Per sorted-subset replicate PCR, input was approximately 210 ng DNA, representing tens of thousands of T cell genomes. Some clones are missing from TCRdb's copy, which holds only in-frame ones; the method was immunoSEQ multiplex PCR. This sample has millions of clones, with over 85% found just once. As regards this clone: Its antigen is undetermined. The same CDR3 is also encoded by other DNA sequences in this sample.

The rearrangement links TRBV18 to TRBJ2-7, with TRBD1 matching over 7 bases. This TCR was recovered from a man younger than 30 in good health. Sequencing used naive CD4+ T cells sorted from blood. As for subset: CD45RA+ positively selected. The CDR3 DNA follows: TGTGCCAGCTCTCCGGGACAGCCCTACGAGCAGTACTTC. It codes for CASSPGQPYEQYF.